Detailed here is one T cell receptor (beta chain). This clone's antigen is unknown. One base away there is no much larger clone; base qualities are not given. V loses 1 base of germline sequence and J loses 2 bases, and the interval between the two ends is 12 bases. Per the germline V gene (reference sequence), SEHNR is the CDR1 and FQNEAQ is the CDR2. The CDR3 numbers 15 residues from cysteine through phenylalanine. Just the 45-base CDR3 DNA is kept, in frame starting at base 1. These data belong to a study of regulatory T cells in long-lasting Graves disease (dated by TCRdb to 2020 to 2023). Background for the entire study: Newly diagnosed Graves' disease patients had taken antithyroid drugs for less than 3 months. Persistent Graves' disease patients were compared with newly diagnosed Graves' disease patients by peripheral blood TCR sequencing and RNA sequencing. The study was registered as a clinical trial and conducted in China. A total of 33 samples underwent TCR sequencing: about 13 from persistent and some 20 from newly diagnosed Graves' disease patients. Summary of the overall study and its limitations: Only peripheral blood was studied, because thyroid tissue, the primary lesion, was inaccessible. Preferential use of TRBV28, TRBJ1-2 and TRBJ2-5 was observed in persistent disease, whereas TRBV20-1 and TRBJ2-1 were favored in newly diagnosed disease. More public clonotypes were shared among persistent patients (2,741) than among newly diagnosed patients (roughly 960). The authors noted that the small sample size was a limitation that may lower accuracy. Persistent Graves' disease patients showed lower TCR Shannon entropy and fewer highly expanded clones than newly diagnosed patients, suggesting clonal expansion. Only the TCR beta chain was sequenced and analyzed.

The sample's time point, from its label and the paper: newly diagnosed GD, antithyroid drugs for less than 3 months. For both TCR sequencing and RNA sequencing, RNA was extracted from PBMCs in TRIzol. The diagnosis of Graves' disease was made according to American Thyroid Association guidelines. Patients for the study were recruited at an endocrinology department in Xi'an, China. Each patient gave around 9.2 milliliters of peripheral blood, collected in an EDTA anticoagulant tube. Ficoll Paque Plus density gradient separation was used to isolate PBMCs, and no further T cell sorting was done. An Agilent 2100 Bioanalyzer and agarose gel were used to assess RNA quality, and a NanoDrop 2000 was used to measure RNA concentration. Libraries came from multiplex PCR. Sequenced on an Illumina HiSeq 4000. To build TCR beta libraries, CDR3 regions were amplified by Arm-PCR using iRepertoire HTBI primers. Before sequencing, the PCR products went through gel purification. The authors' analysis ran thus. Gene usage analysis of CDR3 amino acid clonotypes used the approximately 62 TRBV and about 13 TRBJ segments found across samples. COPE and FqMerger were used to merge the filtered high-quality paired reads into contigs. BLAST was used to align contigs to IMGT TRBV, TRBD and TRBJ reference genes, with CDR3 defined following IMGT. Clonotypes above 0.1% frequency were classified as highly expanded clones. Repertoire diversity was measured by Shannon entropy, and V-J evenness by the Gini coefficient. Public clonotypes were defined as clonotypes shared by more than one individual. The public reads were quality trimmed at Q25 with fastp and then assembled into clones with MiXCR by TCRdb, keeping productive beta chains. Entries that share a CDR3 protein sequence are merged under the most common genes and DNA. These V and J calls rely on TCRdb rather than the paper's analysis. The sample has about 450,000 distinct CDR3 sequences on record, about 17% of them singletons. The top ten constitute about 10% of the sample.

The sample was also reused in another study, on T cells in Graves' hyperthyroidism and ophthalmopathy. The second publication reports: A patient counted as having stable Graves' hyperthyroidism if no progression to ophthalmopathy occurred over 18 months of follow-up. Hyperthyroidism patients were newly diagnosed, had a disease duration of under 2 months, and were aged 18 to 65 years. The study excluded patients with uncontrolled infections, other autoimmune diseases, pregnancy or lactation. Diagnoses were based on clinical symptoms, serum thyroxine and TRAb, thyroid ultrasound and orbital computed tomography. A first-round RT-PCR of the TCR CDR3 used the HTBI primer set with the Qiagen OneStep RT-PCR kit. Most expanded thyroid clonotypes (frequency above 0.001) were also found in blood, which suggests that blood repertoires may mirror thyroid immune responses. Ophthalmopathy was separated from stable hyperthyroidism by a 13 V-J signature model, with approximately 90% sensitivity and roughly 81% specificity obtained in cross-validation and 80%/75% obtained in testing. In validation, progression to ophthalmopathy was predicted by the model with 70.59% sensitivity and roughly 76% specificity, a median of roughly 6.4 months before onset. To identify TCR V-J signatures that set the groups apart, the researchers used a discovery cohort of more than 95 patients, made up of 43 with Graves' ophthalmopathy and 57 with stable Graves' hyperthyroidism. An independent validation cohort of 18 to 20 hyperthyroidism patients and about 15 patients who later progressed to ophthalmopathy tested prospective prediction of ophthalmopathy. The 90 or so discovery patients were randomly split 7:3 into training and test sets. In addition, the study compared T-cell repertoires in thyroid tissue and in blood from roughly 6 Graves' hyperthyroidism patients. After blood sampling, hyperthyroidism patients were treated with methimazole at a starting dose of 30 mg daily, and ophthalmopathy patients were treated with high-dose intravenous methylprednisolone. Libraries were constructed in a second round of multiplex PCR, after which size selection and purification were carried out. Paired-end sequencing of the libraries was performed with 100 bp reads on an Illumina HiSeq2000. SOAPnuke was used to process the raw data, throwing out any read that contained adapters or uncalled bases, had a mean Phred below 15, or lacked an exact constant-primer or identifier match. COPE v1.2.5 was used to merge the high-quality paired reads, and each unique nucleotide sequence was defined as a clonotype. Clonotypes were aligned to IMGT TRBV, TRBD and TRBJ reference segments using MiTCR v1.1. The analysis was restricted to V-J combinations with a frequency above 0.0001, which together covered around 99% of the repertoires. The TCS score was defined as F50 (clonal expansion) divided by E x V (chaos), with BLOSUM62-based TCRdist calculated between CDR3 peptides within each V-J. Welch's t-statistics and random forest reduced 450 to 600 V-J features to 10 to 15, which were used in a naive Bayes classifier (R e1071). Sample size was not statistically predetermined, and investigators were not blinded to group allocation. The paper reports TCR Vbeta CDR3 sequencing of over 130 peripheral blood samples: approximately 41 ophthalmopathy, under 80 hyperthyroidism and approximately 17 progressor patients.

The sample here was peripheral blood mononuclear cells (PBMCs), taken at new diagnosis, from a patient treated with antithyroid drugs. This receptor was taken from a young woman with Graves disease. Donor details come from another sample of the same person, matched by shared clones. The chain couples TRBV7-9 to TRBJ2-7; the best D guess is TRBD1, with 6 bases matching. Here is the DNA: TGTGCCAGCAGCTTAGGTTGGGGGCCAACCTACGAGCAGTACTTC. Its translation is CASSLGWGPTYEQYF.